The 21 T cell receptor beta chains reported below all come from one sample, sequenced in a study of sequential checkpoint blockade in melanoma. TCRdb's copy holds only in-frame clones and misses some; the assay was immunoSEQ multiplex PCR. The sample includes approximately 31,000 clones, approximately 86% seen only once; the top ten take about a fifth. Noted treatment: randomized to nivolumab then ipilimumab (arm A) or the reverse (arm B). The source material was CD8+ T cells sorted from blood (inferred from file names), sampled from a patient given nivolumab and ipilimumab in sequence. These receptors came from a human donor with melanoma.

This rearrangement joins TRBV28 to TRBJ1-1, with D possibly being TRBD1 (5 bases). Germline CDR1 and CDR2: MDHEN and SYDVKM. Trimming pared 6 bases from V and 0 bases from J, leaving 17 bases between. The CDR3 has 16 residues. CDR3 DNA sequence: TGTGCCAGCAGCCTAGTTGGGGGGTACATGAACACTGAAGCTTTCTTT. Protein product: CASSLVGGYMNTEAFF. Variable domain in full (rest from reference TRBV28 and TRBJ1-1): DVKVTQSSRYLVKRTGEKVFLECVQDMDHENMFWYRQDPGLGLRLIYFSYDVKMKEKGDIPEGYSVSREKKERFSLILESASTNQTSMYLCASSLVGGYMNTEAFFGQGTRLTVV.

The chain recombines TRBV9 with TRBJ2-7; TRBD1 might be the D (5 bases). The V gene lost 2 bases and the J gene lost 0 bases, with 9 bases spanning the gap. The CDR3 sequence is 14 residues long. Germline V gene lookup returns CDR1 SGDLS and CDR2 YYNGEE. Written as DNA, the CDR3 is TGTGCCAGCAGCGTCGACAGTAGCTCCTACGAGCAGTACTTC. Translating gives CASSVDSSSYEQYF.

This chain uses TRBV4-1 with TRBJ2-1; TRBD2 matches at 8 bases. The germline CDR1 and CDR2 sequences are MGHRA and YSYEKL. This CDR3 region has 16 residues. V shed 2 bases and J 0 bases; nucleotides not matched to a gene: 3. CDR3 nucleotide sequence: TGCGCCAGCAGCCAACCGGGACTAGTCTCCTACAATGAGCAGTTCTTC. Protein product: CASSQPGLVSYNEQFF.

J is TRBJ1-1 and V is TRBV5-1; D not certain. This CDR3 spans 14 amino acids. Germline loops: CDR1 SGHRS, CDR2 YFSETQ. Trimming removed 4 bases at V and 1 base at J, with 11 bases between. CDR3 residues: CASSGGRKNTEAFF. DNA of the CDR3: TGCGCCAGCAGCGGAGGACGGAAGAACACTGAAGCTTTCTTT.

The chain uses TRBV6-1 and TRBJ2-7, with 9 bases aligning to TRBD2. The CDR3 runs 15 residues. Trimming cost V 1 base and J 2 bases; bases outside gene matches: 3. CDR1 is MNHNS and CDR2 is SASEGT in the germline V gene. CDR3 sequence: CASSEGLAAAYEQYF. CDR3 bases: TGTGCCAGCAGTGAAGGACTAGCGGCAGCCTACGAGCAGTACTTC.

The chain recombines TRBV10-1 with TRBJ2-5; TRBD2 agrees at 9 bases. This CDR3 contains 15 residues. Germline CDR1 is WNHNN and CDR2 is SYGVQD (reference sequence). V trimming: 2 bases; J trimming: 3 bases; junction bases outside the gene matches: 4. The CDR3 here is CASSEAGGPEETQYF. The CDR3 DNA is TGCGCCAGCAGTGAGGCGGGAGGGCCAGAAGAGACCCAGTACTTC.

V gene TRBV4-1 combines with J gene TRBJ1-2; 10 positions agree with TRBD1. Germline values: CDR1 MGHRA, CDR2 YSYEKL. The trim removed 3 bases at V and 8 bases at J, leaving 9 bases unmatched. The CDR3 contains 15 residues. DNA for the CDR3: TGCGCCAGCAGCCAGGGGGCCGGGACAGGGGAAGGCTACACCTTC. It encodes CASSQGAGTGEGYTF.

The chain joins TRBV28 to TRBJ2-7; a weak D match, TRBD2 (7 bases). Germline loops: CDR1 MDHEN, CDR2 SYDVKM. The CDR3 runs 13 residues. The germline V and J ends were trimmed by 9 bases and 2 bases, with 14 bases remaining between them. CDR3 sequence (DNA): TGTGCCAGTGGGGCGGGGGCCCCCTACGAGCAGTACTTC. It encodes CASGAGAPYEQYF. The variable domain in full, with the rest retrieved from reference TRBV28 and TRBJ2-7, is DVKVTQSSRYLVKRTGEKVFLECVQDMDHENMFWYRQDPGLGLRLIYFSYDVKMKEKGDIPEGYSVSREKKERFSLILESASTNQTSMYLCASGAGAPYEQYFGPGTRLTVT.

The V call is TRBV4-1, the J call TRBJ2-1, with TRBD2 matching over 9 bases. CDR3 length: 16 residues. Trimming removed 3 bases from V and 4 bases from J; junction bases left unmatched: 7. The germline gives CDR1 MGHRA, CDR2 YSYEKL. The CDR3 bases are TGCGCCAGCAGCCACCTGCCTAGCGGGGTTTACAATGAGCAGTTCTTC. As protein: CASSHLPSGVYNEQFF.

The chain recombines TRBV27 with TRBJ1-2; D is perhaps TRBD1 (6 bases). Between the trimmed V and J ends, which lost 0 bases and 5 bases, there was a span of 13 bases. CDR3 length: 15 amino acids. CDR1 is MNHEY, CDR2 SMNVEV, per germline (reference sequence). The CDR3 DNA reads as TGTGCCAGCAGTTTATCGTTTGGGACACCATATGGCTACACCTTC. It specifies CASSLSFGTPYGYTF.

This chain uses TRBV5-6 with TRBJ2-3; TRBD2 aligns across 15 bases. The CDR3 loop spans 17 amino acids. The germline gives CDR1 SGHDT, CDR2 YYEEEE. The J segment lost 6 bases and the V segment lost 1 base, leaving 6 bases of the junction unmatched. Here the CDR3 DNA reads TGTGCCAGCAGCTTGATGGGACTAGCGGGGGGCGGGGATACGCAGTATTTT. Its translation is CASSLMGLAGGGDTQYF.

V and J are TRBV18 and TRBJ2-2; 7 bases align to TRBD1. V shed 3 bases, J shed 5 bases, and the junction held 9 bases outside the gene matches. CDR3 size: 16 residues. Germline values: CDR1 KGHSH, CDR2 LQKENI. In nucleotides, the CDR3 is TGTGCCAGCTCACCTCCTACAGGGGAGAGGACCGGGGAGCTGTTTTTT. It specifies CASSPPTGERTGELFF. Full variable domain (outside the CDR3, taken from reference TRBV18 and TRBJ2-2): NAGVMQNPRHLVRRRGQEARLRCSPMKGHSHVYWYRQLPEEGLKFMVYLQKENIIDESGMPKERFSAEFPKEGPSILRIQQVVRGDSAAYFCASSPPTGERTGELFFGEGSRLTVL.

The rearrangement joins TRBV11-2 to TRBJ2-5, with D unresolved. CDR3 length equals 13 residues. From germline, CDR1 is SGHAT and CDR2 FQNNGV. The V and J ends lost 6 bases and 5 bases respectively, with 13 bases between them. The CDR3 coding sequence is TGTGCCAGCAGAAATTCGCCCGGGGAGACCCAGTACTTC. The encoded protein is CASRNSPGETQYF.

Note on this clone: At one end, the junction sequence differs from germline, possibly due to a read error. The gene calls are TRBV7-8 and TRBJ2-6; 10 bases match TRBD1. The CDR3 length is 18 residues. Germline loops: CDR1 SGHVS, CDR2 FQNEAQ. This CDR3 reads CASSLKGQGEVGANVLTF. The CDR3 DNA sequence: TGCGCCAGCAGCCTGAAAGGACAGGGGGAGGTTGGGGCCAACGTCCTGACTTTC. The variable domain in full, with the rest retrieved from reference TRBV7-8 and TRBJ2-6, is GAGVSQSPRYKVAKRGQDVALRCDPISGHVSLFWYQQALGQGPEFLTYFQNEAQLDKSGLPSDRFFAERPEGSVSTLKIQRTQQEDSAVYLCASSLKGQGEVGANVLTFGAGSRLTVL.

This chain joins TRBV4-3 and TRBJ2-1; 8 nucleotides line up with TRBD1. The CDR3 is 16 amino acids. Looked up from germline, CDR1 is LGHNA and CDR2 is YSLEER. The ends lost 5 bases at V and 8 bases at J; junction bases unmatched: 14. The CDR3 DNA follows: TGCGCCAGCAGCGGCACCCACGGACAGGGAGTACATGAGCAGTTCTTC. It translates to CASSGTHGQGVHEQFF.

This clone showed up just once. The rearrangement uses TRBV19 and TRBJ1-5; 12 nucleotides match TRBD1. V gave up 4 bases and J gave up 1 base; unmatched junction bases: 11. The germline gives CDR1 LNHDA, CDR2 SQIVND (reference sequence). The CDR3 length is 19 residues. CDR3 in amino acids: CASSTGPGQGAWSNQPQHF. For the CDR3, the DNA is TGTGCCAGTAGTACCGGACCGGGACAGGGGGCCTGGAGCAATCAGCCCCAGCATTTT.

V gene TRBV4-3 combines with J gene TRBJ1-5; D is uncertain. This CDR3 spans 15 amino acids. Germline V lookup: CDR1 LGHNA, CDR2 YSLEER. Trimming stripped 4 bases from V and 4 bases from J, with 14 bases between. The CDR3 DNA sequence: TGCGCCAGCAGCCTGGGCGGCGGAGGGAATCAGCCCCAGCATTTT. Protein product: CASSLGGGGNQPQHF.

This sequence joins TRBV13 and TRBJ2-7, with D possibly matching TRBD2 (7 bases). Looked up from germline, CDR1 is PRHDT and CDR2 is FYEKMQ (reference sequence). V was pared by 2 bases and J by 4 bases, with 12 bases between. The CDR3 is 14 residues long. CDR3 sequence reads: CASSLRGRGYEQYF. The CDR3 DNA sequence: TGTGCCAGCAGCTTACGGGGGAGGGGGTACGAGCAGTACTTC.

The V call is TRBV5-1, the J call TRBJ1-2; 8 bases align to TRBD1. V lost 4 bases and J lost 3; bases outside the gene matches: 8. Per the germline V gene, CDR1 is SGHRS and CDR2 is YFSETQ. This CDR3 has 15 residues. The CDR3 region has the DNA TGCGCCAGCAGCATCAGACAGGGGTGGTACTATGGCTACACCTTC. This translates into CASSIRQGWYYGYTF.

The J gene is TRBJ2-7, the V gene TRBV5-1, with no clear D. V was trimmed by 4 bases and J by 0 bases, leaving 11 bases between them. Germline V CDR1 and CDR2: SGHRS, YFSETQ. CDR3 length equals 14 residues. CDR3 DNA sequence: TGCGCCAGCAGCCCCGGTTTCGGCTCCTACGAGCAGTACTTC. Residues: CASSPGFGSYEQYF.

This chain uses TRBV28 with TRBJ2-2; a weak D match, TRBD1 (5 bases). The CDR3 contains 15 residues. Germline V gene lookup returns CDR1 MDHEN and CDR2 SYDVKM. Deletions cut 11 bases from V and 0 bases from J, with 16 bases between. CDR3 in DNA: TGTGCCGCACGCCCCCAGGGCGCGAACACCGGGGAGCTGTTTTTT. Translated, it gives CAARPQGANTGELFF.